This T cell receptor (beta chain) was identified during a study of cytomegalovirus exposure and HLA in healthy donors. The table came from immunoSEQ multiplex PCR; TCRdb's copy has only in-frame clones and leaves some out. This table has fewer than 350,000 clones, 88% appearing once. With regard to this clone: An end of the junction differs from the germline gene, which may be a read error.

This CDR3 has 13 amino acids. Germline V gives CDR1 MNHNY, CDR2 SVGAGI (reference sequence). Specimen: PBMCs. This sequence was found in a woman between 18 and 29 years old in good health and CMV-seronegative. V and J are TRBV6-6 and TRBJ2-1; 9 nucleotides line up with TRBD2. The CDR3 region is CASAPDPGTSWLF. Written as DNA, the CDR3 is TGTGCCAGCGCCCCCGACCCCGGGACTAGCTGGCTCTTC.